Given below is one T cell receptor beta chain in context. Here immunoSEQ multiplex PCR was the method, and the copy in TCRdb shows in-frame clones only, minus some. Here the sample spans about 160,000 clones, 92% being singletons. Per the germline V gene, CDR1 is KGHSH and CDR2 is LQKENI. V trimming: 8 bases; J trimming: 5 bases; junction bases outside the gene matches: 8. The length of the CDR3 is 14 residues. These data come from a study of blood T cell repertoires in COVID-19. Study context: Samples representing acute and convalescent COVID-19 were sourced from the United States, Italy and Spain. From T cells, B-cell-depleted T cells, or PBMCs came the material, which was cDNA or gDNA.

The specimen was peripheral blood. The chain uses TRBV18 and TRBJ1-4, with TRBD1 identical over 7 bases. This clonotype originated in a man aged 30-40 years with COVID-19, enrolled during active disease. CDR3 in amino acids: CASTIQGTNEKLFF. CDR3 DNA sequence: TGTGCCAGCACAATACAGGGGACGAATGAAAAACTGTTTTTT.